One sample yielded the 24 T cell receptor beta chains listed below, sequenced in a study of molecular identifiers for immune sequencing clone quantification. TCRdb analysed the PCR reads with MiXCR anew, one entry per CDR3 protein. The data hold approximately 100,000 distinct CDR3 sequences, with 36% observed a single time. Sample: naive CD8+ T cells from blood, with Jurkat cell RNA spiked in. The sample's subset: FACS-sorted CD8+CD4-CCR7+CD45RA+ naive T cells. These receptor sequences come from a human donor in good health. Some libraries in this study had Jurkat cell RNA spiked in.

This clonotype was seen ten or more times. The rearrangement links TRBV6-5 to TRBJ2-7; D tentatively reads TRBD1 or TRBD2 (5 bases each). The V end was cut by 3 bases, the J end by 3 bases, with 12 bases between. The CDR3 sequence is 14 residues long. Per germline, CDR1 MNHEY and CDR2 SVGAGI. CDR3 sequence reads: CASSYRGAGYEQYF. For the CDR3, the DNA is TGTGCCAGCAGTTATCGAGGGGCAGGCTACGAGCAGTACTTC.

V and J are TRBV10-3 and TRBJ2-2; TRBD1 might be the D (6 bases). The V gene lost 3 bases and the J gene lost 0 bases, with 11 bases spanning the gap. This CDR3 has 16 amino acids. Germline V gives CDR1 ENHRY, CDR2 SYGVKD. The CDR3 reads CAISESGHPNTGELFF. The CDR3 DNA follows: TGTGCCATCAGTGAATCGGGACACCCGAACACCGGGGAGCTGTTTTTT.

The V and J genes are TRBV11-2 and TRBJ2-4; no clear D. The CDR3 covers 15 residues. Germline V lookup: CDR1 SGHAT, CDR2 FQNNGV. V gave up 0 bases and J gave up 12 bases, with 18 bases separating them. CDR3 in amino acids: CASSLDYLDRNTQYF. CDR3 nucleotide sequence: TGTGCCAGCAGCTTAGATTATTTGGACCGGAATACTCAGTACTTC.

The chain uses TRBV7-9 and TRBJ2-7; D may correspond to TRBD1 or TRBD2 (5 bases each). V was pared by 8 bases and J by 2 bases, with 16 bases between. This CDR3 has 14 residues. CDR1 and CDR2 (germline): SEHNR, FQNEAQ (reference sequence). The CDR3: CASLGERQAYEQYF. The DNA for the CDR3 is TGTGCCAGCTTGGGGGAGCGGCAGGCCTACGAGCAGTACTTC.

Turning to this clonotype: Just one base apart from a much larger clone, this may be a read error. This chain links TRBV10-3 with TRBJ2-6; weak D call: TRBD1 (5 bases). CDR1 and CDR2 (germline): ENHRY, SYGVKD. The CDR3 covers 15 residues. This CDR3 reads CAITVQNSGADVLTF. The CDR3, as DNA: TGTGCCATCACAGTACAGAACTCTGGGGCCGACGTCCTGACTTTC.

The sample holds many counts of this clonotype. The chain joins TRBV2 to TRBJ2-3, with 12 bases identical to TRBD2. Germline values: CDR1 SNHLY, CDR2 FYNNEI. J was trimmed by 4 bases and V by 9 bases; bases with no gene match: 8. The CDR3 has 15 amino acids. This chain's CDR3 is CARLQTSGSADTQYF. The CDR3 DNA reads TGTGCCAGACTGCAGACTAGCGGGAGTGCAGATACGCAGTATTTT. The variable domain in full, completed from reference TRBV2 and TRBJ2-3, reads EPEVTQTPSHQVTQMGQEVILRCVPISNHLYFYWYRQILGQKVEFLVSFYNNEISEKSEIFDDQFSVERPDGSNFTLKIRSTKLEDSAMYFCARLQTSGSADTQYFGPGTRLTVL.

This clonotype was seen only a few times. The chain is built from TRBV11-2 and TRBJ2-7; the match to TRBD1 covers 8 bases. The length of the CDR3 is 14 residues. The germline V gene has CDR1 SGHAT and CDR2 FQNNGV. V lost 5 bases, J lost 0 bases, and 3 bases stayed unmatched. This chain's CDR3 is CASSQGQGSYEQYF. The CDR3 nucleotides are TGTGCCAGCAGCCAAGGACAGGGCTCCTACGAGCAGTACTTC.

Details on this clonotype: Since a much larger clone is just one base distant, this may be a read error. The rearrangement joins TRBV5-1 to TRBJ1-1; D might be TRBD1 (5 bases). Trimming shortened V by 5 bases and J by 4 bases, and 9 bases separated the two germline ends. Germline CDR1 reads SGHRS; CDR2 reads YFSETQ. The CDR3 is 12 amino acids. DNA of the CDR3: TGCGCCAGCAGGGCAGGGACCACTGAAGCTTTCTTT. It translates to CASRAGTTEAFF. Looking up the rest from reference TRBV5-1 and TRBJ1-1 gives the full variable domain: KAGVTQTPRYLIKTRGQQVTLSCSPISGHRSVSWYQQTPGQGLQFLFEYFSETQRNKGNFPGRFSGRQFSNSRSEMNVSTLELGDSALYLCASRAGTTEAFFGQGTRLTVV.

This clonotype turned up a few times. This CDR3 is CASTQAGTGAYNEQFF. The CDR3 DNA is TGTGCCAGCACCCAAGCGGGGACAGGGGCCTACAATGAGCAGTTCTTC. This chain uses TRBV6-1 with TRBJ2-1; 10 nucleotides align to TRBD1. The CDR3 has 16 residues. V lost 7 bases and J lost 2; bases outside the gene matches: 8. Germline V gene sequence: CDR1 MNHNS, CDR2 SASEGT.

J is TRBJ2-7 and V is TRBV9; D is unclear. Trimming removed 4 bases at V and 3 bases at J, with 8 bases between. Germline V gene data show CDR1 as SGDLS and CDR2 as YYNGEE. The length of the CDR3 is 12 residues. CDR3 in DNA: TGTGCCAGCAGCTCCAAGGGCTACGAGCAGTACTTC. Translating it yields CASSSKGYEQYF. The variable domain in full, with the rest retrieved from reference TRBV9 and TRBJ2-7, is DSGVTQTPKHLITATGQRVTLRCSPRSGDLSVYWYQQSLDQGLQFLIQYYNGEERAKGNILERFSAQQFPDLHSELNLSSLELGDSALYFCASSSKGYEQYFGPGTRLTVT.

This clonotype was detected a few times. The rearrangement uses TRBV19 and TRBJ2-1; D uncertain. The CDR3 length is 15 residues. Trimming took off 4 bases at V and 0 bases at J, with 10 bases between the two ends. Germline loops: CDR1 LNHDA, CDR2 SQIVND (reference sequence). The CDR3, as DNA: TGTGCCAGTAGTACGTCCGGTGACTCCTACAATGAGCAGTTCTTC. Protein sequence: CASSTSGDSYNEQFF.

This clonotype was found a few times. The V gene is TRBV11-2, the J gene TRBJ1-2, with TRBD1 matching 9 bases. Germline V gives CDR1 SGHAT, CDR2 FQNNGV. V lost 4 bases to trimming and J lost 2 bases; unmatched junction nucleotides: 11. This CDR3 is 17 amino acids long. The CDR3 bases are TGTGCCAGCAGCTACTGGGACAGGGCAGCCGCGAACTATGGCTACACCTTC. Encoded protein: CASSYWDRAAANYGYTF.

The rearrangement links TRBV6-5 to TRBJ2-1; 8 nucleotides align to TRBD2. With V trimmed by 7 bases and J by 4 bases, 9 bases remained unmatched. Germline V gene sequence: CDR1 MNHEY, CDR2 SVGAGI. The CDR3 runs to 15 residues. This CDR3 is CASTPGLDLYNEQFF. The CDR3 nucleotides are TGTGCCAGCACACCGGGACTAGACCTTTACAATGAGCAGTTCTTC.

This chain links TRBV24-1 with TRBJ2-7; 15 nucleotides align to TRBD2. With 8 bases clipped from V and 5 bases from J, the junction kept 9 bases outside the gene matches. CDR3 length equals 16 residues. The V gene's germline CDR1 is KGHDR and CDR2 SFDVKD. CDR3 in amino acids: CATNPPRTSGRDEQYF. The CDR3, as DNA: TGTGCCACCAATCCCCCACGGACTAGCGGGAGGGACGAGCAGTACTTC.

Note on this clonotype: This may come from a read error, since a much larger clone is one base off. V usage is TRBV15 and J usage is TRBJ2-5; TRBD2 aligns across 7 bases. The J segment lost 4 bases and the V segment lost 4 bases, leaving 9 bases of the junction unmatched. The V gene's germline CDR1 is LNHNV and CDR2 YYDKDF (reference sequence). This CDR3 has 15 amino acids. The CDR3 here is CATSIAGHIRETQYF. In nucleotides, the CDR3 is TGTGCCACCAGCATAGCGGGTCATATCCGAGAGACCCAGTACTTC.

Notes on this clonotype: With a much larger clone just one base away, this may be a read error. The chain uses TRBV28 and TRBJ2-6; D gene ambiguous. CDR3 size: 16 residues. Germline loops: CDR1 MDHEN, CDR2 SYDVKM. The CDR3 sequence: CAGSLGYGPGANVLTF. The CDR3 coding sequence is TGTGCCGGCAGTTTAGGTTACGGGCCTGGGGCCAACGTCCTGACTTTC.

This clonotype turned up a few times. This chain connects TRBV27 to TRBJ2-1, with a possible D match to TRBD2 (6 bases). Germline values: CDR1 MNHEY, CDR2 SMNVEV (reference sequence). V gave up 3 bases and J gave up 7 bases, with 7 bases separating them. The CDR3 contains 12 residues. The CDR3 loop reads CASSFGGNEQFF. The CDR3 nucleotides read TGTGCCAGCAGTTTTGGGGGGAATGAGCAGTTCTTC.

Points on this clonotype: A read error is possible here, since a much larger clone lies one base away. The rearrangement uses TRBV5-3 and TRBJ1-6, with D possibly TRBD1 on 6 matching bases. TRBV5-3 falls under the ORF class, with uncertain function. CDR3 length: 17 amino acids. CDR3 nucleotides: TGTGCCAGCAGCTTGGGCTGGGGGCATTCCTATAATTCACTCCTCCACTTT. This sequence encodes CASSLGWGHSYNSLLHF.

In the case of this clonotype: A much larger clone differs by one base, so this may be a read error. This chain connects TRBV13 to TRBJ2-4; 9 bases are shared with TRBD1. The CDR3 has 15 residues. Germline V gene lookup returns CDR1 PRHDT and CDR2 FYEKMQ (reference sequence). The trim removed 7 bases at V and 1 base at J, leaving 5 bases unmatched. The CDR3 protein is CASNWDREAKNIQYF. DNA for the CDR3: TGTGCCAGCAACTGGGACAGGGAGGCCAAAAACATTCAGTACTTC.

The V call is TRBV25-1, the J call TRBJ2-3; 7 bases agree with TRBD2. Trimming at V came to 3 bases and at J to 3 bases, leaving 6 bases not matched to a gene. The CDR3 loop spans 15 amino acids. Germline CDR1 MGHDK, CDR2 SYGVNS. The CDR3 spells CASSEASGRTDTQYF. As DNA, the CDR3 is TGTGCCAGCAGTGAGGCTAGCGGCCGTACAGATACGCAGTATTTT.

This clonotype has only a few counts. The rearrangement uses TRBV5-6 and TRBJ2-7, with D maybe TRBD2 (5 bases). The germline gives CDR1 SGHDT, CDR2 YYEEEE. CDR3 length: 15 residues. Trimming cost V 3 bases and J 1 base, with 14 bases left between them. The CDR3 nucleotides read TGTGCCAGCAGCTCGTTCGGTACGGGGTCCTACGAGCAGTACTTC. Translating gives CASSSFGTGSYEQYF.

This clonotype was observed once. A much bigger clone sits one base away, suggesting this may be a read error. V usage is TRBV6-2 or TRBV6-3 and J usage is TRBJ2-7; 7 bases map to TRBD2. The CDR3 loop spans 14 amino acids. From germline, CDR1 is MNHEY and CDR2 SVGEGT. The CDR3 DNA sequence: TGTGCCTGCAGTTACTGGAGCGGGACGTACGAGCAGTACTTC. Amino acids: CACSYWSGTYEQYF.

This clonotype was counted only a few times. The V call is TRBV7-9, the J call TRBJ2-5; D is uncertain. Germline lookup yields CDR1 SEHNR and CDR2 FQNEAQ (reference sequence). V was pared by 8 bases and J by 5 bases, with 15 bases between. This CDR3 is built from 13 residues. The CDR3 sequence is CASLHTPQETQYF. CDR3 coding DNA: TGTGCCAGCCTGCACACCCCGCAGGAGACCCAGTACTTC.

J is TRBJ1-1 and V is TRBV9; no clear D gene. Germline CDR1 and CDR2: SGDLS and YYNGEE. V lost 3 bases and J lost 2, with 5 bases in between. The CDR3 runs to 12 residues. The CDR3 loop reads CASSGDNTEAFF. The CDR3 coding sequence is TGTGCCAGCAGCGGAGATAACACTGAAGCTTTCTTT.